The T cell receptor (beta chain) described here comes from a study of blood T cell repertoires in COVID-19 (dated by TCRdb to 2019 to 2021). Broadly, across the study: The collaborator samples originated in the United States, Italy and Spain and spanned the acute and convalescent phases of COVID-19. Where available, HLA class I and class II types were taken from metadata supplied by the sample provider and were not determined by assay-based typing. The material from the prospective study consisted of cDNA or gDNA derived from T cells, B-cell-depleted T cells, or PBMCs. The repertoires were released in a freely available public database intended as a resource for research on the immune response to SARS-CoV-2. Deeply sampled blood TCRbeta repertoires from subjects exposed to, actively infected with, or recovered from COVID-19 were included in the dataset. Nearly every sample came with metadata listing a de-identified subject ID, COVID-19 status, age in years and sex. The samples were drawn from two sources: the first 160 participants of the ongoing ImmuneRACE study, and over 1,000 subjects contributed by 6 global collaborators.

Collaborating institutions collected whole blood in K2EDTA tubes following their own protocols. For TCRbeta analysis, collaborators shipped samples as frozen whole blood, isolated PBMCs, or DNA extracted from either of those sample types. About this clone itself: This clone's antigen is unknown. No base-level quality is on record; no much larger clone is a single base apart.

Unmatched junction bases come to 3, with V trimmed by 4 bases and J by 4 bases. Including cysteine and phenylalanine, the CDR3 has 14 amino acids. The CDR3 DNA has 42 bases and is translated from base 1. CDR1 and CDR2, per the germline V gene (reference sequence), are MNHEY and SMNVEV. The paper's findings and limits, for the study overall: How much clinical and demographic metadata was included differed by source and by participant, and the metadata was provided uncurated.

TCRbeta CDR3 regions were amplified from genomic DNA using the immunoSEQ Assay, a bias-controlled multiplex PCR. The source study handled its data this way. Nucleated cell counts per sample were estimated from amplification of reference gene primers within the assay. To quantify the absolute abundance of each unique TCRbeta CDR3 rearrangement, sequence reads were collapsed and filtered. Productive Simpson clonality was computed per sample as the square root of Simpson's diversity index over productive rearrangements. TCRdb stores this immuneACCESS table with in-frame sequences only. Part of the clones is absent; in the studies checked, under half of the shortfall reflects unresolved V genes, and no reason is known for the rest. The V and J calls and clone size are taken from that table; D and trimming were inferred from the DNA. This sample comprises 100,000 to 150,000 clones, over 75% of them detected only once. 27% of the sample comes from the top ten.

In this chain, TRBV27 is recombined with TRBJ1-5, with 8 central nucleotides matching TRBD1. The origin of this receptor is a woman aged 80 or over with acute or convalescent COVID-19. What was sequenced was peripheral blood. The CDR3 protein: CASSSQGANQPQHF. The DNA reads TGTGCCAGCAGTTCGCAGGGGGCTAATCAGCCCCAGCATTTT.